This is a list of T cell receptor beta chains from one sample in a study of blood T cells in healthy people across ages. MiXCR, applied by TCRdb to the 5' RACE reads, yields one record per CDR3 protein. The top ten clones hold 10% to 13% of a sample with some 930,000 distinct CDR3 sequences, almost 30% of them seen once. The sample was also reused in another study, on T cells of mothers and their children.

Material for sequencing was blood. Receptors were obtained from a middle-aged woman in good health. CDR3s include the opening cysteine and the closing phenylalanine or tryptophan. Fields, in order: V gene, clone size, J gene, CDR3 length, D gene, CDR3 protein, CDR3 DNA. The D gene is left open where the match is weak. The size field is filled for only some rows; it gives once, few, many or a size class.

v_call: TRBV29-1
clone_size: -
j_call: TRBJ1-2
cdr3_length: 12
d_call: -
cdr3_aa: CSGTGTDYGYTF
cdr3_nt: TGCAGCGGAACCGGGACGGACTATGGCTACACCTTC

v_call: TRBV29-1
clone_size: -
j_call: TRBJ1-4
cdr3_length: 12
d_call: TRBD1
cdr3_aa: CSANRGGEKLFF
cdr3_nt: TGCAGTGCTAACAGGGGTGGTGAAAAACTGTTTTTT

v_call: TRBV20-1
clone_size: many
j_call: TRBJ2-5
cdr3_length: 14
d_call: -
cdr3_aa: CSARAGGYQETQYF
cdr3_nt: TGCAGTGCTAGAGCGGGGGGCTACCAAGAGACCCAGTACTTC

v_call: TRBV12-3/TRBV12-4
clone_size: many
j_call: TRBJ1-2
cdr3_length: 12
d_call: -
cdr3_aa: CASSVAGAIYTF
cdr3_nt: TGTGCCAGCAGTGTCGCCGGGGCAATCTACACCTTC

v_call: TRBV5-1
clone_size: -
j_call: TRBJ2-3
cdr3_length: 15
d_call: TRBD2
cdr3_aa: CASSPLAEIGDTQYF
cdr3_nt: TGCGCCAGCAGCCCGCTAGCGGAGATCGGAGATACGCAGTATTTT

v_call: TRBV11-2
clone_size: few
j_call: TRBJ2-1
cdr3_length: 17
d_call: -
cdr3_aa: CASSSQQTSPLYNEQFF
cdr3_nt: TGTGCCAGCAGCTCGCAGCAAACTAGTCCCCTCTACAATGAGCAGTTCTTC

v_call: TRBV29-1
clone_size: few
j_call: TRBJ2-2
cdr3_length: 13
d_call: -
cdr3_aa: CSVDSRRTGELFF
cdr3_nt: TGCAGCGTTGATTCACGAAGAACCGGGGAGCTGTTTTTT

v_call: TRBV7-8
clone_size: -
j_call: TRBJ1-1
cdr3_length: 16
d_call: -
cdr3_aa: CASSLGRGADNTEAFF
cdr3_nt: TGTGCCAGCAGCTTAGGACGGGGGGCAGATAACACTGAAGCTTTCTTT

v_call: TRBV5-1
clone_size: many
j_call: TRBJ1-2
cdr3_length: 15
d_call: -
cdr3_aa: CASSLETTGLGGYTF
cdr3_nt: TGCGCCAGCAGCTTGGAAACAACGGGTCTAGGAGGCTACACCTTC

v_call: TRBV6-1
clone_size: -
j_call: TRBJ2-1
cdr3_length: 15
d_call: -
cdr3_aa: CASRTGVAFHNEQFF
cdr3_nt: TGTGCCAGCAGGACGGGGGTAGCTTTTCACAATGAGCAGTTCTTC

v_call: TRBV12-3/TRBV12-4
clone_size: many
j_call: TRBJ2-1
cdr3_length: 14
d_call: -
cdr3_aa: CASTPTASYNEQFF
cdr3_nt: TGTGCCAGCACCCCGACAGCCTCCTACAATGAGCAGTTCTTC

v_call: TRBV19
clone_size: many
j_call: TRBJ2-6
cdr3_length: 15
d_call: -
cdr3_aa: CASSRGNSGANVLTF
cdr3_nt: TGTGCCAGTAGTAGGGGAAACTCTGGGGCCAACGTCCTGACTTTC

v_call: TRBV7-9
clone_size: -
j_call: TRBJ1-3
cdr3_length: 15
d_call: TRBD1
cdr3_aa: CASSGQGSSGNTIYF
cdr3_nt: TGTGCCAGCAGCGGACAGGGGAGCTCTGGAAACACCATATATTTT

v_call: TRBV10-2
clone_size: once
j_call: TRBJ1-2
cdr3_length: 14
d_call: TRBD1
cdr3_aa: CASLPRQGNYSYTF
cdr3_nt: TGCGCCAGCCTCCCGCGACAGGGGAACTATAGCTACACCTTC

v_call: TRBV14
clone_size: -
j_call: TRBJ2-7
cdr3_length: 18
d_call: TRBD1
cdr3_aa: CASSRGTGGAGSSYEQYF
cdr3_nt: TGTGCCAGCAGCAGAGGGACAGGGGGCGCCGGATCCTCCTACGAGCAGTACTTC

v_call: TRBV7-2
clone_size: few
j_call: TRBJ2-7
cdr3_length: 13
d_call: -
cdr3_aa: CASSRRRGYEQYF
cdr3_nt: TGTGCCAGCAGCCGCCGAAGGGGCTACGAGCAGTACTTC

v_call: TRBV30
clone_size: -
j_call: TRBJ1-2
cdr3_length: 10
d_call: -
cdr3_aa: CAWMGGGYTF
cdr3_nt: TGTGCCTGGATGGGGGGTGGCTACACCTTC

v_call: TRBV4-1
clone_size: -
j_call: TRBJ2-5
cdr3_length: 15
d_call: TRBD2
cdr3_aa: CASSQVGGVQETQYF
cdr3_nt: TGCGCCAGCAGCCAAGTGGGGGGGGTCCAAGAGACCCAGTACTTC

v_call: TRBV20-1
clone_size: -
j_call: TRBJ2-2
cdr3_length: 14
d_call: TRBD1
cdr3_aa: CSARQTGDIGELFF
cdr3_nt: TGCAGTGCTAGACAGACAGGGGACATCGGGGAGCTGTTTTTT

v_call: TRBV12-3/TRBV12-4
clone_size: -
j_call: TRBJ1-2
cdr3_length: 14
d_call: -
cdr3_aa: CASSSPDGLYGYTF
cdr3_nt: TGTGCCAGCAGTTCCCCGGACGGACTCTATGGCTACACCTTC

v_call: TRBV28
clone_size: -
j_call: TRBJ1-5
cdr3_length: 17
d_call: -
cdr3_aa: CASNSWTAMSSNQPQHF
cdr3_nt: TGTGCCAGCAACTCTTGGACAGCTATGAGCAGCAATCAGCCCCAGCATTTT

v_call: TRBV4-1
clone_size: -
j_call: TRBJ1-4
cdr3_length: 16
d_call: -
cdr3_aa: CASSQEPRATNEKLFF
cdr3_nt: TGCGCCAGCAGCCAAGAACCCCGGGCCACTAATGAAAAACTGTTTTTT

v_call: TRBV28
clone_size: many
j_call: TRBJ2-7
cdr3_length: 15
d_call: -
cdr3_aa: CASSPHTKQGSEQYF
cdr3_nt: TGTGCCAGCAGTCCTCATACGAAACAGGGTTCCGAGCAGTACTTC

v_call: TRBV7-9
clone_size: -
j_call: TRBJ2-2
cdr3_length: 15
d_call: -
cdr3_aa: CASSQDSPNTGELFF
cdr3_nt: TGTGCCAGCAGCCAAGACTCGCCGAACACCGGGGAGCTGTTTTTT

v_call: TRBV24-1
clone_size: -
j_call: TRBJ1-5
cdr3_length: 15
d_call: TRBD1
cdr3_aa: CATSDPGQAHQPQHF
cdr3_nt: TGTGCCACCAGTGACCCGGGACAGGCCCATCAGCCCCAGCATTTT

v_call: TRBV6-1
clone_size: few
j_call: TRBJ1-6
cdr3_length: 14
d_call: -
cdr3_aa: CASGESSYNSPLHF
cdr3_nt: TGTGCCAGCGGGGAGAGCTCCTATAATTCACCCCTCCACTTT

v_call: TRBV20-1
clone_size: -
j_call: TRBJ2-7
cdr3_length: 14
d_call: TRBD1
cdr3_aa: CSARGAQGVREQYF
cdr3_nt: TGCAGTGCCAGAGGGGCACAGGGGGTCCGCGAGCAGTACTTC

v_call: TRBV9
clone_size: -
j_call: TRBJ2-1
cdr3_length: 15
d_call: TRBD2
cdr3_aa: CASSVSWRGYNEQFF
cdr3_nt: TGTGCCAGCAGCGTATCCTGGCGGGGGTACAATGAGCAGTTCTTC

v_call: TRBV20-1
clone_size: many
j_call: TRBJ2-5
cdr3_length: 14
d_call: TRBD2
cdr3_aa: CSARATSGIETQYF
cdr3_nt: TGCAGTGCTAGAGCGACTAGCGGTATAGAGACCCAGTACTTC

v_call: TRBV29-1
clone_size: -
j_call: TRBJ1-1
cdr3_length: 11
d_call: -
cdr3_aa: CSVEDATEAFF
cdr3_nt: TGCAGCGTTGAAGACGCAACTGAAGCTTTCTTT

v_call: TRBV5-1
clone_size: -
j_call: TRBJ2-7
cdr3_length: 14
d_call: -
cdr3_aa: CASSLAEVSYEQYF
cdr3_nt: TGCGCCAGCAGCTTGGCGGAAGTTTCCTACGAGCAGTACTTC

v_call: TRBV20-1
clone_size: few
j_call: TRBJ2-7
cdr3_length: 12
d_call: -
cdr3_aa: CSARNPRHEQYF
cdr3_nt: TGCAGTGCTAGGAATCCTCGCCACGAGCAGTACTTC

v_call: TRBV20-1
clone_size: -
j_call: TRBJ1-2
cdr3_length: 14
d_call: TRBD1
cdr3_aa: CSARDPTGASGYTF
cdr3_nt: TGCAGTGCTAGAGACCCTACAGGGGCCTCTGGCTACACCTTT

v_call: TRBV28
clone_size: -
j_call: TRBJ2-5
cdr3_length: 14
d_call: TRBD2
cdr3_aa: CASNPSGRQETQYF
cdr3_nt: TGTGCCAGCAACCCTAGCGGGAGACAAGAGACCCAGTACTTC

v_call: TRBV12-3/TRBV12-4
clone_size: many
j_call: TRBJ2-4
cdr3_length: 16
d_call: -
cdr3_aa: CASSTRTVLAKNIQYF
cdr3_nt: TGTGCCAGCAGTACCCGGACAGTACTAGCCAAAAACATTCAGTACTTC

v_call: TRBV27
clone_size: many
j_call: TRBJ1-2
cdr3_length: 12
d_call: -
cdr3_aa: CASRDPGYGYTF
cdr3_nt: TGTGCCAGCAGAGACCCGGGGTATGGCTACACCTTC

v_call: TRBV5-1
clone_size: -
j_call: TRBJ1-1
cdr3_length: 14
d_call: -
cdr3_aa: CASSVDGGATEAFF
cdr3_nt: TGCGCCAGCAGCGTGGACGGGGGAGCCACTGAAGCTTTCTTT

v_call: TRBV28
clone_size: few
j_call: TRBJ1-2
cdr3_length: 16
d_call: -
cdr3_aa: CASTMGAGGVNYGYTF
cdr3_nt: TGTGCCAGCACCATGGGGGCGGGTGGAGTAAACTATGGCTACACCTTC

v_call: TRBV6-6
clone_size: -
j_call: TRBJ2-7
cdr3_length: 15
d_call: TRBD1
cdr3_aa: CVSSYLGQGSYEQYF
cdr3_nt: TGTGTCAGCAGTTACTTAGGACAGGGGTCCTACGAGCAGTACTTC

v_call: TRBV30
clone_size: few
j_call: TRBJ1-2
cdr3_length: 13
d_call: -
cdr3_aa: CAWSADGVYGYTF
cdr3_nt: TGTGCCTGGAGTGCCGACGGGGTTTATGGCTACACCTTC

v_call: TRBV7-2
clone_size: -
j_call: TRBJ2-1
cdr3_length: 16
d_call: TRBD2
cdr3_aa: CASSLDGLAGRRLQFF
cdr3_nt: TGTGCCAGCAGCTTAGATGGACTAGCGGGCCGACGATTGCAGTTCTTC

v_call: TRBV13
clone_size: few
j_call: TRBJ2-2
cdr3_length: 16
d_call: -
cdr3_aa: CASSLPRTARSGELFF
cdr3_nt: TGTGCCAGCAGCTTGCCCCGGACGGCTAGGTCCGGGGAGCTGTTTTTT

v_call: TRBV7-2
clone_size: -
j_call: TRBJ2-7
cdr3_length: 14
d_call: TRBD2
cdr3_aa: CASSFGGARGEQYF
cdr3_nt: TGTGCCAGCAGCTTCGGGGGGGCCCGGGGGGAGCAGTACTTC

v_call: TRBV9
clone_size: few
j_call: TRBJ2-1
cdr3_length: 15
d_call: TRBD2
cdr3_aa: CASSLAGGNSNEQFF
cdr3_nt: TGTGCCAGCAGCCTAGCGGGGGGGAATTCCAATGAGCAGTTCTTC

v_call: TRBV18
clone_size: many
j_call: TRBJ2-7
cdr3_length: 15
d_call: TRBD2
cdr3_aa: CASSPPLAGASEQYF
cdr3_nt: TGTGCCAGCTCACCACCGTTAGCGGGGGCGAGCGAGCAGTACTTC

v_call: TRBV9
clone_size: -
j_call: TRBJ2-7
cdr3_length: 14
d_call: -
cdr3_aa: CAGSADSFDYEQYF
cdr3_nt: TGTGCCGGCAGCGCCGACAGTTTTGATTACGAGCAGTACTTC

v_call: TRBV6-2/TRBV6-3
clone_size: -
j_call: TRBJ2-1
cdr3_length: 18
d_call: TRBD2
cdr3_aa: CASSRAAGGPTSYNEQFF
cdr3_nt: TGTGCCAGCAGCCGCGCAGCGGGGGGGCCAACCTCCTACAATGAGCAGTTCTTC

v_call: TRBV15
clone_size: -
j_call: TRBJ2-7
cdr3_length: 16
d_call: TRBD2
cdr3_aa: CATSATLAGGYYEQYF
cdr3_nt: TGTGCCACCAGCGCCACCCTAGCGGGGGGCTACTACGAGCAGTACTTC

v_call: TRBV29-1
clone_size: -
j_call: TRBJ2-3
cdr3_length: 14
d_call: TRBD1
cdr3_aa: CSVMTGGEEQPQYF
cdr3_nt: TGCAGCGTGATGACAGGGGGCGAGGAACAGCCCCAGTATTTT

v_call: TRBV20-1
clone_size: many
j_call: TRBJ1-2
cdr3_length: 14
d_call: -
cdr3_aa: CSARLAGTQSGYTF
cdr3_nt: TGCAGTGCTAGACTTGCAGGGACTCAGAGCGGCTACACCTTC

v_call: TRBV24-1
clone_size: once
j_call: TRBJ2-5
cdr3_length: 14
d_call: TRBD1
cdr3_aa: CATSDADRGETQYF
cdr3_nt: TGTGCCACCAGTGATGCGGACAGGGGAGAGACCCAGTACTTC

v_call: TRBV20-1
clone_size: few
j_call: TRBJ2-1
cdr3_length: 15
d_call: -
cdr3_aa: CSARDWSAGYNEQFF
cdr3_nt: TGCAGTGCTAGAGACTGGAGCGCGGGGTACAATGAGCAGTTCTTC

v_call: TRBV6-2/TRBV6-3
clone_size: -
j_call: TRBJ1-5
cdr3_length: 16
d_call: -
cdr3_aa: CASSYSARTGNQPQHF
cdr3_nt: TGTGCCAGCAGTTACTCTGCGAGAACTGGCAATCAGCCCCAGCATTTT

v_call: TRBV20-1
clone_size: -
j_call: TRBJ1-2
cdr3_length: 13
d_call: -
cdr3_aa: CSARPEQGLGYTF
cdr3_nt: TGCAGTGCTAGACCGGAGCAGGGGCTGGGCTACACCTTC

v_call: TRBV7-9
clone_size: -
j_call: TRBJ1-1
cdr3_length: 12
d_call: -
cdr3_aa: CASSYRALEAFF
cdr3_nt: TGTGCCAGCAGCTACAGGGCCTTAGAAGCTTTCTTT

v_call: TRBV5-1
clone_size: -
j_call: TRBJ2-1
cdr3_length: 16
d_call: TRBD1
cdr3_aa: CASSFLLGQGDNEQFF
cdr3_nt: TGCGCCAGCAGCTTCCTACTGGGACAGGGAGACAATGAGCAGTTCTTC

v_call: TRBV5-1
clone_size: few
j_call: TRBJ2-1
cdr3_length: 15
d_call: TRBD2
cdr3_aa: CASSLTSGGAHEQFF
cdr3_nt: TGCGCCAGCAGCTTGACTAGCGGGGGGGCCCATGAGCAGTTCTTC